This TCR beta chain was sequenced for a study of blood T cell repertoires in COVID-19. Background on the study: From the United States, Italy and Spain came samples of acute and convalescent COVID-19. PBMCs, B-cell-depleted T cells, or T cells provided the cDNA or gDNA that made up the material.

CDR3 size: 15 residues. Trimming took off 6 bases at V and 2 bases at J, with 14 bases between the two ends. Germline lookup yields CDR1 LNHDA and CDR2 SQIVND (reference sequence). In the original workflow: Estimation of nucleated cell counts relied on the amplification of reference gene primers. TCRdb keeps only in-frame clones here, not all; method: immunoSEQ multiplex PCR. V, J and clone size reflect that table, while D and trimming were determined from the DNA. Among some 350,000 clones listed, more than 70% were seen once. Sequencing input: peripheral blood. This sequence originates from a woman aged 25 to 45 with COVID-19, enrolled during active disease. V usage is TRBV19 and J usage is TRBJ1-5, with D tentatively TRBD1 (5 bases). Here the CDR3 DNA reads TGTGCCAGTAGGCTGGGGCTAAGTGGCAATCAGCCCCAGCATTTT. Translation gives CASRLGLSGNQPQHF.